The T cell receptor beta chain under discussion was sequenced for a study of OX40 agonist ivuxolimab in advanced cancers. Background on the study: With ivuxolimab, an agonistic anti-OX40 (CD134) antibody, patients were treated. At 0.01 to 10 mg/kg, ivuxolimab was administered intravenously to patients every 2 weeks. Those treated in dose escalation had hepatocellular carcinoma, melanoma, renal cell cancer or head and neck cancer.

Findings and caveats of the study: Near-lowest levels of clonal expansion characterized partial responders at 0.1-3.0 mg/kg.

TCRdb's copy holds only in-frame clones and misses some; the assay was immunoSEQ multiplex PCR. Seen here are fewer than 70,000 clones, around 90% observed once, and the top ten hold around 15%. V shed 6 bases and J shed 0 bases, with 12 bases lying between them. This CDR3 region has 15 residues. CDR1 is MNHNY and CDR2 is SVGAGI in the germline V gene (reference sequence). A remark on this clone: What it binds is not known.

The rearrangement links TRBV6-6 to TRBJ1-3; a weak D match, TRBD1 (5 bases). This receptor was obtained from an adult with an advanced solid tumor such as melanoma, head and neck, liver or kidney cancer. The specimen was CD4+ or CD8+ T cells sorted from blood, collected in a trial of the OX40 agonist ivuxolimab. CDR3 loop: CASRRGGTSGNTIYF. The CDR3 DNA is TGTGCCAGCAGGCGCGGGGGAACCTCTGGAAACACCATATATTTT.